Here is one T cell receptor (beta chain) with its context. The record originates from a study of Graves' ophthalmopathy and Graves' hyperthyroidism. Beta-chain TCR CDR3 regions were amplified from RNA transcripts. Second-round multiplex PCR followed a first-round RT-PCR using HTBI primers. TCRdb passed the multiplex PCR reads through MiXCR, listing each CDR3 protein once. The data show around 1.1 million distinct CDR3 sequences, about two fifths seen once. Germline CDR1 is SGHTA and CDR2 is FQGNSA. There are 18 residues in the CDR3. V lost 5 bases, J lost 0 bases, and 20 bases lay in between. Input material: peripheral blood or thyroid tissue (not recorded which). The clonotype originates from an adult man with Graves' hyperthyroidism. This sequence joins TRBV7-2 and TRBJ2-1; D call uncertain. The CDR3 loop is CASSIPTHRSGSYNEQFF. For the CDR3, the DNA is TGTGCCAGCAGCATTCCGACTCACCGCTCGGGCTCCTACAATGAGCAGTTCTTC.